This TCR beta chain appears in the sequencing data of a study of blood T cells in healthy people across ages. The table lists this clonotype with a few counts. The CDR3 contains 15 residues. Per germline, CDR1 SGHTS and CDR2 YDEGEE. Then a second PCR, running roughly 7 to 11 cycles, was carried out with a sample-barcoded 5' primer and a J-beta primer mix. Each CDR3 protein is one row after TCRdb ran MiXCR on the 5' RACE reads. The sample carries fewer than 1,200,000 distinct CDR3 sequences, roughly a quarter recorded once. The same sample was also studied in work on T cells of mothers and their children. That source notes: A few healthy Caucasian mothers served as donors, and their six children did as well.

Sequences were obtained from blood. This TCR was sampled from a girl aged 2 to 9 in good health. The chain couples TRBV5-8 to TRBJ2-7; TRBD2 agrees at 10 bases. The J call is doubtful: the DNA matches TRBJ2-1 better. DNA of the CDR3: TGTGCCAGCAGCCATAGACTAGCGGGTTACAATGAGCAGTTCTTC. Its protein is CASSHRLAGYNEQFF.